A single sample is the source of the 2 T cell receptor beta chains below, sequenced in a study of regulatory T cells in long-lasting Graves disease. Time point indicated: persistent/refractory GD, antithyroid drugs over 5 years with positive TRAb. Extracted RNA from PBMCs served as the source of the TCR library. Arm-PCR with iRepertoire HTBI primers amplified the CDR3 regions for these TCR beta libraries. TCRdb re-called the multiplex PCR reads through MiXCR, storing one row per CDR3 protein. The sample consists of around 510,000 distinct CDR3 sequences, less than 25% of them appearing once. The starting material was peripheral blood mononuclear cells (PBMCs), obtained when the disease was refractory, from a patient treated with antithyroid drugs. These receptors came from a female donor with Graves disease.

Concerning this clonotype itself: One end of the junction varies from germline; a read error may be responsible. This chain uses TRBV5-6 with TRBJ1-2; D not resolved. The CDR3 is 13 amino acids. The germline V gene encodes CDR1 SGHDT and CDR2 YYEEEE. CDR3 coding DNA: TGTGCCAGCAGCTTGAACAGTAACTATAGCTACACCTTC. Amino acids: CASSLNSNYSYTF.

This clonotype turned up a few times. This may be a read error, as it is one base from a much larger clone. This chain links TRBV6-2 or TRBV6-3 with TRBJ2-7, with no clear D. CDR3 length equals 14 residues. CDR1 MNHEY and CDR2 SVGEGT come from the germline V gene. V lost 1 base, J lost 5 bases, and 12 bases lay in between. CDR3 amino acids: CASSYFLSLHEQYF. CDR3 bases: TGTGCCAGCAGTTACTTTTTGAGTTTGCACGAGCAGTACTTC.